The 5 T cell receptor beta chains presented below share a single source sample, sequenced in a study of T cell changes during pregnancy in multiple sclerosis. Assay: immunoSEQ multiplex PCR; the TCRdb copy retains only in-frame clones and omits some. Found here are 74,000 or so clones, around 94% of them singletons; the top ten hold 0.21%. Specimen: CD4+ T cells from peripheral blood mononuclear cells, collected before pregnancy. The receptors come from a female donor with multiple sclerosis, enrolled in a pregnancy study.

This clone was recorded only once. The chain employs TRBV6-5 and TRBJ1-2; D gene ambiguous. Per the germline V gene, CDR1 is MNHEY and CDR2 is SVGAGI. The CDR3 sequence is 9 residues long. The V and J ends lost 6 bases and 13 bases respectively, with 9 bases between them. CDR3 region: CASRHPLTF. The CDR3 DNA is TGTGCCAGCAGACACCCTCTCACCTTC.

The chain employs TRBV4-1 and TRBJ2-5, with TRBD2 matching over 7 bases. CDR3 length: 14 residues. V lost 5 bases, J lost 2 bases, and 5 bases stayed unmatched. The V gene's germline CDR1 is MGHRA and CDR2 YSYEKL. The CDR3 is CASSFEGGQETQYF. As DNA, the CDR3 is TGCGCCAGCAGCTTCGAGGGAGGGCAAGAGACCCAGTACTTC.

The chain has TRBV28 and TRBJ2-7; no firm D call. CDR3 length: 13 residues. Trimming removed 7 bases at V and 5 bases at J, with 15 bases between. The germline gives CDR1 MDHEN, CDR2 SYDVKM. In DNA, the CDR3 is TGTGCCAGCAACTCGCCGCTTCGGGACGAGCAGTACTTC. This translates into CASNSPLRDEQYF.

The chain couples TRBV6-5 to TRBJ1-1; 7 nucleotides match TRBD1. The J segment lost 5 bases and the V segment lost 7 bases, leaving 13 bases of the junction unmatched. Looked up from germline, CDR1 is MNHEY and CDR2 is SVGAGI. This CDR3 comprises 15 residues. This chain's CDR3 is CASTPPQGRRTEAFF. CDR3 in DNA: TGTGCCAGCACCCCACCACAGGGGAGGCGTACTGAAGCTTTCTTT.

CDR3 DNA: TGTGCCAGCACTCTACTAGGGGGAGTGGGCGAGCAGTACTTC. Translation gives CASTLLGGVGEQYF. The chain couples TRBV6-5 to TRBJ2-7, with D perhaps TRBD1 (6 bases). V was shortened by 7 bases and J by 6 bases, with 19 bases between the two germline ends. Germline-derived CDR1 and CDR2 are MNHEY and SVGAGI. The CDR3 loop spans 14 amino acids.